This TCR beta chain was documented in a study of relationships among human T cell subsets. Semiquantitative ARM-PCR amplified T cell receptor alpha and beta CDR3 regions from mRNA. Tagged nested gene-specific primers were used first, then communal superprimers amplified exponentially. TCRdb re-called the multiplex PCR reads through MiXCR, storing one row per CDR3 protein. The data hold more than 4,500 distinct CDR3 sequences, with approximately 70% observed a single time. CDR1 is MNHEY and CDR2 is SMNVEV in the germline V gene (reference sequence). V lost 6 bases and J 8 bases, leaving 11 bases between the germline ends. The CDR3 totals 12 residues. To note about this clonotype: What it binds is unknown.

Study-wide results and limits: Many CDR3s were shared across Th1, Th2 and regulatory subsets.

Anti-CD4 multisort beads removed cells negatively, then anti-CD8 beads positively selected CD8+ T cells. The material sequenced was CD8+ T cells sorted from blood. This TCR was recovered from a middle-aged man in good health. The chain recombines TRBV27 with TRBJ2-1, with D tentatively TRBD2 (7 bases). The DNA of the CDR3 is TGTGCCAGCAGCGTAGGGGGGGATGAGCAGTTCTTC. Translated: CASSVGGDEQFF.